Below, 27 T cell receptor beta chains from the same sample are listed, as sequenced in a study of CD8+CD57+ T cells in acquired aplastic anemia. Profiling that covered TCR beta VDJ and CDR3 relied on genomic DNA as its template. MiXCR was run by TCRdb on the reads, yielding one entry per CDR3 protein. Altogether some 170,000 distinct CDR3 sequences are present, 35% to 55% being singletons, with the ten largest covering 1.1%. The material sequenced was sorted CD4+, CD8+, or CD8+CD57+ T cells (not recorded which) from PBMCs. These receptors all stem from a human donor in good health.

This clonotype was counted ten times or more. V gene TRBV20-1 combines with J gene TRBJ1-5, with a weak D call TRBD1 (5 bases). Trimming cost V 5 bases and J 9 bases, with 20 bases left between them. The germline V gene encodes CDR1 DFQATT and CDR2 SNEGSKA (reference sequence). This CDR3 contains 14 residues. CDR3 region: CSAGRDRGGGPQHF. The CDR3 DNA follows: TGCAGTGCTGGCCGGGACCGCGGCGGGGGGCCCCAGCATTTT.

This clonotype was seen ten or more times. In DNA form, the CDR3 reads TGTGCCAGCAGCGTAGGGGGAGAGGTCGGGGAGCTGTTTTTT. This encodes CASSVGGEVGELFF. The chain has TRBV9 and TRBJ2-2; D is possibly TRBD2 (5 bases). Trimming shortened V by 0 bases and J by 7 bases, and 10 bases separated the two germline ends. CDR3 size: 14 residues. The germline V gene has CDR1 SGDLS and CDR2 YYNGEE.

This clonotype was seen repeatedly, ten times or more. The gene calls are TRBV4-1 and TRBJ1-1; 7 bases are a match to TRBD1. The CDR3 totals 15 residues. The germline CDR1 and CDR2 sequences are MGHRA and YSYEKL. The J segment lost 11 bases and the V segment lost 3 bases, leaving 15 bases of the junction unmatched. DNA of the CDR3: TGCGCCAGCAGCCACGGACAGGAGAACCGTCCAAGGGCTTTCTTT. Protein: CASSHGQENRPRAFF.

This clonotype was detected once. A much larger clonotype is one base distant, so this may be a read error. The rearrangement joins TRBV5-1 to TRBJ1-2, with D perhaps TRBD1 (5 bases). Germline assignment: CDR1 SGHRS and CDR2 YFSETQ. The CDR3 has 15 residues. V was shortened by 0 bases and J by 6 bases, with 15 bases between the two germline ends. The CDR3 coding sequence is TGCGCCAGCAGCTTGGGCGGGACGGGAAACCATGGCTACACCTTC. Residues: CASSLGGTGNHGYTF.

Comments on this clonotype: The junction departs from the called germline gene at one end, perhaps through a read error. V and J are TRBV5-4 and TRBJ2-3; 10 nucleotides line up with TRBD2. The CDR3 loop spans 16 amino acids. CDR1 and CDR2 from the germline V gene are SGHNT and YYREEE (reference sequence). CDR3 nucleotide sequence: TGTGCCAGCAGCTCCTCAGCGGGAGGGCCCACAAATACGCAGTATTTT. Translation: CASSSSAGGPTNTQYF.

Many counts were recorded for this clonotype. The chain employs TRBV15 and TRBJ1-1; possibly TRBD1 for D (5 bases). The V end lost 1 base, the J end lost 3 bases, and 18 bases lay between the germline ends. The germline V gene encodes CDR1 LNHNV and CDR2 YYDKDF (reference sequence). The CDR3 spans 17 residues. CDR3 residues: CATSRGGMEGRHTEAFF. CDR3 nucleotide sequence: TGTGCCACCAGCAGAGGTGGGATGGAGGGGCGGCACACTGAAGCTTTCTTT.

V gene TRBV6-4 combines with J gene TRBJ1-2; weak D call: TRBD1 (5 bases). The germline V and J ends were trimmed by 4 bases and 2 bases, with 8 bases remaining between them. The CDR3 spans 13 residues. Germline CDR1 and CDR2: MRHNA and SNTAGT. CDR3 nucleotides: TGTGCCAGCAGTGGGGCAGGGAACTATGGCTACACCTTC. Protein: CASSGAGNYGYTF.

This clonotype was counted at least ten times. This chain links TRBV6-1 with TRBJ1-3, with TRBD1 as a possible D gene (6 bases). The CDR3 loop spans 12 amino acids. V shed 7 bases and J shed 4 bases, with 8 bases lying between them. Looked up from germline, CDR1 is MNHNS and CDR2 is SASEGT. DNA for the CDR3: TGTGCCAGCAAACAGGGAGGAAACACCATATATTTT. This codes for CASKQGGNTIYF.

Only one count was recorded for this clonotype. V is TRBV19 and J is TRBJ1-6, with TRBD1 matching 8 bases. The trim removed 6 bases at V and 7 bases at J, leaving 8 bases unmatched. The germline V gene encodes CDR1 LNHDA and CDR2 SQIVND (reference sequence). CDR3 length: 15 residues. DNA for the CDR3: TGTGCCAGTAGCGCGGGGGGACAGGTCAATTCACCCCTCCACTTT. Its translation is CASSAGGQVNSPLHF.

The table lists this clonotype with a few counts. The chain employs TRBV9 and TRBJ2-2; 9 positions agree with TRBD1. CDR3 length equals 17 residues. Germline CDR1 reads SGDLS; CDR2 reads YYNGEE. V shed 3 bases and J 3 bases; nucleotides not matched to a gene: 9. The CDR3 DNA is TGTGCCAGCAGCGAACGACCGGGACAGGGAGACACCGGGGAGCTGTTTTTT. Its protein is CASSERPGQGDTGELFF.

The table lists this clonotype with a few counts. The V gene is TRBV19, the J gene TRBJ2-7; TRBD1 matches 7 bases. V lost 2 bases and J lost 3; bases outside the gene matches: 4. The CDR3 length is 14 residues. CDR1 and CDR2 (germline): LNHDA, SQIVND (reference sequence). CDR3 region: CASSISDRYYEQYF. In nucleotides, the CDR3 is TGTGCCAGTAGTATATCGGACAGGTACTACGAGCAGTACTTC.

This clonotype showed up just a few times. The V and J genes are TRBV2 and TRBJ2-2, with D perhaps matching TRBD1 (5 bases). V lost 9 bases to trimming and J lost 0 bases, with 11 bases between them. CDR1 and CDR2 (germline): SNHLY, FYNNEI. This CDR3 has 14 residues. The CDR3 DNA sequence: TGTGCCAGTGGAGACAGAACGAACACCGGGGAGCTGTTTTTT. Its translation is CASGDRTNTGELFF.

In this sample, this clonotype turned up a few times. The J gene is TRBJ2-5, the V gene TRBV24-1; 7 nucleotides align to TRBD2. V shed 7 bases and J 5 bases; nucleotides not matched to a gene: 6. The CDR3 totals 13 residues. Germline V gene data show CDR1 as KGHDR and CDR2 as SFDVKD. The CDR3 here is CATSAAGVETQYF. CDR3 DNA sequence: TGTGCCACCAGCGCCGCGGGGGTCGAGACCCAGTACTTC.

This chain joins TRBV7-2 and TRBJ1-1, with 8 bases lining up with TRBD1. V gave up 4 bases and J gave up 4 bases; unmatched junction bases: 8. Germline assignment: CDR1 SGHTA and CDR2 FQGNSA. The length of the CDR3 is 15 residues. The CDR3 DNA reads TGTGCCAGCAGCTACGCAGGGGGCAGGTCCACTGAAGCTTTCTTT. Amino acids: CASSYAGGRSTEAFF.

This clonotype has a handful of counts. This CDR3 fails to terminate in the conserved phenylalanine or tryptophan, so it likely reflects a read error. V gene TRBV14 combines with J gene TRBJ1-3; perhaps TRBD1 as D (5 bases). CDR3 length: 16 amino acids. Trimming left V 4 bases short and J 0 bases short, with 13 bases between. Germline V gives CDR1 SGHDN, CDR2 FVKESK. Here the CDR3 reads CASSRQIPLSGNTIYL. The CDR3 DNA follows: TGTGCCAGCAGCCGACAGATACCCCTCTCTGGAAACACCATATATCTT.

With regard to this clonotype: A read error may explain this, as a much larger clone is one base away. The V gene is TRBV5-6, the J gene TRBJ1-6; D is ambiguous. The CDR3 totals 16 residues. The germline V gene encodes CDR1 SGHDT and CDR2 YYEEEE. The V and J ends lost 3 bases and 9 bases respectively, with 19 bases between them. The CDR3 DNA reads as TGTGCCAGCAGCTGGACCCCCGGGGAAGATGTTTCACCCCTCCACTTT. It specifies CASSWTPGEDVSPLHF.

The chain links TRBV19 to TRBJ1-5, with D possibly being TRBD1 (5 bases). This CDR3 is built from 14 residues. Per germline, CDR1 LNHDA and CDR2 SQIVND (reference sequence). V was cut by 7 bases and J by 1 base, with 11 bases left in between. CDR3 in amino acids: CASMGPGSNQPQHF. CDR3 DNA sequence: TGTGCCAGTATGGGTCCAGGGAGCAATCAGCCCCAGCATTTT.

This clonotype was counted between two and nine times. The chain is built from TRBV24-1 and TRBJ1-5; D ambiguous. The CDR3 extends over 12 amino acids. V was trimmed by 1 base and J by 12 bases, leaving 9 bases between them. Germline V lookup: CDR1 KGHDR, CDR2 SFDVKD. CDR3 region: CATSDFGSDQHF. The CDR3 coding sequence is TGTGCCACCAGTGATTTCGGTTCCGACCAGCATTTT.

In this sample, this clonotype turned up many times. This CDR3 reads CASSLSLGRDTEAFF. The CDR3 DNA reads as TGTGCCAGCAGCTTATCCCTGGGACGGGACACTGAAGCTTTCTTT. The gene calls are TRBV7-3 and TRBJ1-1; tentative D call: TRBD1 (5 bases). CDR3 size: 15 residues. The germline V gene encodes CDR1 SGHTA and CDR2 FQGTGA. V was cut by 2 bases and J by 3 bases, with 13 bases left in between.

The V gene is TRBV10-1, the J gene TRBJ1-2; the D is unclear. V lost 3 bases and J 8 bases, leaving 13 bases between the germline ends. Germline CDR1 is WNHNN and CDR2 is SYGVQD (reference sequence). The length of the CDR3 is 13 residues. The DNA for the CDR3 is TGCGCCAGCAGTGATGGAGGTCCTGAAGGCTACACCTTC. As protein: CASSDGGPEGYTF.

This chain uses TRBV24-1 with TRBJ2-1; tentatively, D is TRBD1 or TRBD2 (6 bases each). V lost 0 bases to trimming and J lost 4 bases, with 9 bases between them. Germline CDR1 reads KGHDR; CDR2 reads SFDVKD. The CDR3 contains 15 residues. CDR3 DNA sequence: TGTGCCACCAGTGATTTGGGAGGGGGTTACAATGAGCAGTTCTTC. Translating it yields CATSDLGGGYNEQFF.

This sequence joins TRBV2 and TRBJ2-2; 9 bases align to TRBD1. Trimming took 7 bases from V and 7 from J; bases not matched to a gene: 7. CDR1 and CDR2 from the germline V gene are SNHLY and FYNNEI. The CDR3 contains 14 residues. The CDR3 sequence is CASTGTGLNGELFF. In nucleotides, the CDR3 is TGTGCCAGCACCGGGACAGGGTTGAACGGGGAGCTGTTTTTT. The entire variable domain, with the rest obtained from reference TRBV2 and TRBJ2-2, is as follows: EPEVTQTPSHQVTQMGQEVILRCVPISNHLYFYWYRQILGQKVEFLVSFYNNEISEKSEIFDDQFSVERPDGSNFTLKIRSTKLEDSAMYFCASTGTGLNGELFFGEGSRLTVL.

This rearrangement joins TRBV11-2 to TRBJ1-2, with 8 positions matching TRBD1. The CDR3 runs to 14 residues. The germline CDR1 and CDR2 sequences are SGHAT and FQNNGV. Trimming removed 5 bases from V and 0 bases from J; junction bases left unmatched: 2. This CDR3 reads CASSTGQANYGYTF. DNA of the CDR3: TGTGCCAGCAGCACGGGACAGGCTAACTATGGCTACACCTTC.

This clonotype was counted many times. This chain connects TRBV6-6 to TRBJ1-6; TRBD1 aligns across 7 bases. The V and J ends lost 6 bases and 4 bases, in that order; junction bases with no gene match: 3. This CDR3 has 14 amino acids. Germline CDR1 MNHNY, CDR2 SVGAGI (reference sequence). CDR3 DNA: TGTGCCAGCAGCTACAGGGGTTATAATTCACCCCTCCACTTT. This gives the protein CASSYRGYNSPLHF.

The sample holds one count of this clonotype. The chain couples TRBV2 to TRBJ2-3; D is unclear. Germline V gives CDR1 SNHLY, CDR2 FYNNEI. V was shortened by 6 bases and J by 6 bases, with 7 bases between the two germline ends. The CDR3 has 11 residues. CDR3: CASSVRDTQYF. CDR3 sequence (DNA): TGTGCCAGCAGCGTACGCGATACGCAGTATTTT.

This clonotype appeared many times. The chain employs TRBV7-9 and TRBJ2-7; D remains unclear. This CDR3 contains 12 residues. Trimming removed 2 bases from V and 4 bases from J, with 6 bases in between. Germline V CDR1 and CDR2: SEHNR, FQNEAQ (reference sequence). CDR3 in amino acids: CASSLFWYEQYF. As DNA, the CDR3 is TGTGCCAGCAGCTTATTCTGGTACGAGCAGTACTTC.

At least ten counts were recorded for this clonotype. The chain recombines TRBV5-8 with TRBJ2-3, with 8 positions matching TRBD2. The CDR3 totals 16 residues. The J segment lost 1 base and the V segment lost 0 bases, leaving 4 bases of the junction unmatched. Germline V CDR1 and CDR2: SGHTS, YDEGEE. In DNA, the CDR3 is TGTGCCAGCAGCTTGGGACTAGCGAAACGCACAGATACGCAGTATTTT. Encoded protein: CASSLGLAKRTDTQYF.